This T cell receptor (beta chain) emerged from a study of T cell repertoires in aging, cancer and after chemotherapy. Study-level points and caveats: Age-matched healthy donors had significantly more diverse, less clonal blood TCR repertoires than untreated cancer patients.

CDR1 and CDR2 from the germline V gene are DFQATT and SNEGSKA (reference sequence). This CDR3 has 16 amino acids. V was clipped by 5 bases and J by 8 bases; unmatched bases: 12. Amplification of TCR beta used genomic DNA extracted from peripheral blood. Notes on this clonotype: The antigen is unknown.

Rearranged V-D-J TRB sequences were amplified with a mixed TRB-A/B primer pool. TCRdb re-analysed the multiplex PCR reads in MiXCR, keeping a single row per CDR3 protein. This sample has about 11,000 distinct CDR3 sequences, with 25% to 35% found just once. This sequence was found in a human donor in good health. The chain has TRBV20-1 and TRBJ2-4; 13 positions match TRBD2. Material for sequencing was blood. CDR3 protein: CSARPRTSGRGDIQYF. Written as DNA, the CDR3 is TGCAGTGCTCGTCCAAGGACTAGCGGGAGAGGGGACATTCAGTACTTC.